The 2 T cell receptor beta chains listed next were all sequenced from one sample in a study of post-analysis software for immune sequencing data. Study-level results: Relative to controls, patients had five TRBV segments at higher frequency, with TRBV5-6, TRBV5-1 and TRBV20-1 among these.

Antigen specificity for these receptors is unknown. Tagging with unique molecular identifiers was a feature of the TCR beta cDNA libraries. TCRdb reprocessed the PCR reads via MiXCR and lists one record per CDR3 protein. The sample comprises roughly 600,000 distinct CDR3 sequences, about 40% of which are singletons, and 1.5% to 2% rests with the top ten. Material for sequencing was blood. The receptor source for this set is a girl under 18 with multiple sclerosis.

The J gene is TRBJ2-1, the V gene TRBV10-3; 7 nucleotides agree with TRBD2. CDR3 length equals 13 residues. Germline-derived CDR1 and CDR2 are ENHRY and SYGVKD. J gave up 6 bases and V 5 bases, and 4 bases lay outside the gene matches. DNA of the CDR3: TGTGCCATCAGTAAGACGGGAGGCAATGAGCAGTTCTTC. Encoded protein: CAISKTGGNEQFF.

The chain is built from TRBV20-1 and TRBJ2-3, with 9 bases matching TRBD2. Per the germline V gene, CDR1 is DFQATT and CDR2 is SNEGSKA (reference sequence). The junction had 9 bases not matched to a gene; V was cut back by 5 bases and J by 6 bases. This CDR3 is 14 amino acids long. In DNA, the CDR3 is TGCAGTGCTTCAGTTGCCGCGGGGGGGGATACGCAGTATTTT. Its translation is CSASVAAGGDTQYF.